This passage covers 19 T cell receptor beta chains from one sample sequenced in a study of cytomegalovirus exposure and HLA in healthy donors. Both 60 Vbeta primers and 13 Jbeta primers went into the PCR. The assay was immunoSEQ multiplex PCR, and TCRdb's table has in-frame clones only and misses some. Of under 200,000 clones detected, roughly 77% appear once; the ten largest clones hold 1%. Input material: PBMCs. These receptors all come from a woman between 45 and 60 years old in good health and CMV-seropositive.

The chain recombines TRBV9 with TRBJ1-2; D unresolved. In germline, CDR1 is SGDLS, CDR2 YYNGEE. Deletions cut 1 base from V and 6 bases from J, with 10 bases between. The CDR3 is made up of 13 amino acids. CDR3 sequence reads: CASSVTVEDGYTF. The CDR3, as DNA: TGTGCCAGCAGCGTAACCGTTGAGGATGGCTACACCTTC.

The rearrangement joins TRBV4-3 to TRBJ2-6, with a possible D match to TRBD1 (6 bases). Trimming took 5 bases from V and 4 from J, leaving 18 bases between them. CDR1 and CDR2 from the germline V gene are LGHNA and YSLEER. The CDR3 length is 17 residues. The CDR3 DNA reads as TGCGCCAGCAGCTCGGGACACTTAACTTCAGGGGCCAACGTCCTGACTTTC. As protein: CASSSGHLTSGANVLTF.

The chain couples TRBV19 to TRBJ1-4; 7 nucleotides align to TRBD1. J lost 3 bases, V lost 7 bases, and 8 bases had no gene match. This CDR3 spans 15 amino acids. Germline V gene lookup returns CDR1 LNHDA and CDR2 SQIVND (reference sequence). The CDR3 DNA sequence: TGTGCCAGTACCTTTGTGGGACAGCCTAATGAAAAACTGTTTTTT. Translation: CASTFVGQPNEKLFF. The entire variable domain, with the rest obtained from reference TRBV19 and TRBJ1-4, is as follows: DGGITQSPKYLFRKEGQNVTLSCEQNLNHDAMYWYRQDPGQGLRLIYYSQIVNDFQKGDIAEGYSVSREKKESFPLTVTSAQKNPTAFYLCASTFVGQPNEKLFFGSGTQLSVL.

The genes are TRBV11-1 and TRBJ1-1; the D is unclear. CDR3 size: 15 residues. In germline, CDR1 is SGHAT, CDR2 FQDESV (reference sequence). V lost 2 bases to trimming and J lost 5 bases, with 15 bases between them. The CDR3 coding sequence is TGTGCCAGCAGCTTATCGGGTTTTCAGAGGACTGAAGCTTTCTTT. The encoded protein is CASSLSGFQRTEAFF.

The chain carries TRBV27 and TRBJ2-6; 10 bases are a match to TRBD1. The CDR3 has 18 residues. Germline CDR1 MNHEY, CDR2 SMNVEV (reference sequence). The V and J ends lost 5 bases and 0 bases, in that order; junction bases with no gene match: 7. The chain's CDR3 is CASSKPGQGRSGANVLTF. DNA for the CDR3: TGTGCCAGCAGTAAACCGGGACAGGGGCGCTCTGGGGCCAACGTCCTGACTTTC.

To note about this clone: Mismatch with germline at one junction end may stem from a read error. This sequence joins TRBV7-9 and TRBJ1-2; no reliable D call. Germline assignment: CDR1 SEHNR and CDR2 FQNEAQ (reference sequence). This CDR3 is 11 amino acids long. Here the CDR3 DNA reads TGTTCCAGCAGCTTGTCCCGGGGCTACACCTTC. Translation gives CSSSLSRGYTF.

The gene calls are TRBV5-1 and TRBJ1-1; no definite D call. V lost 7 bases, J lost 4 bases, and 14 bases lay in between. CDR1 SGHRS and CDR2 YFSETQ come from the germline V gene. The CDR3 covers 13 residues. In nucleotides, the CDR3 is TGCGCCAGCTTTGGGAGGGTTGGCACTGAAGCTTTCTTT. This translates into CASFGRVGTEAFF.

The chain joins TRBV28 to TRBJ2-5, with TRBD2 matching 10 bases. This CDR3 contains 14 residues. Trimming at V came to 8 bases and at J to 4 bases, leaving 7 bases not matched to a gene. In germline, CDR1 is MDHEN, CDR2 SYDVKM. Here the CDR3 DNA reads TGTGCCAGCGCAGCGGGAGGGCCGGTAGAGACCCAGTACTTC. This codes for CASAAGGPVETQYF.

CDR3 sequence (DNA): TGCGCCAGCAGCCCAACGGGGGGAGAGGCTTTCTTT. Translated: CASSPTGGEAFF. The chain joins TRBV4-1 to TRBJ1-1, with D perhaps TRBD1 (5 bases). The V gene lost 4 bases and the J gene lost 11 bases, with 14 bases spanning the gap. Germline V gene data show CDR1 as MGHRA and CDR2 as YSYEKL. The CDR3 runs 12 residues.

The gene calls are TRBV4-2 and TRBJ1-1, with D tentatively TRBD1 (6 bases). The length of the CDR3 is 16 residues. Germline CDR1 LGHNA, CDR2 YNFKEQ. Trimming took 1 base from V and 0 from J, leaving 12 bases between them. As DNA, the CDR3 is TGTGCCAGCAGCCAAGCCCTCGGACAGCTGAACACTGAAGCTTTCTTT. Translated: CASSQALGQLNTEAFF.

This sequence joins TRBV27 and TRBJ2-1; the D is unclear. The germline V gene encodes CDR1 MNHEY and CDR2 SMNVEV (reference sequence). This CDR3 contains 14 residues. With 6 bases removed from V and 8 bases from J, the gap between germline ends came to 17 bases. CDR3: CASRRLDAADEQFF. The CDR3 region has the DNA TGTGCCAGCAGGAGGCTAGACGCGGCCGATGAGCAGTTCTTC.

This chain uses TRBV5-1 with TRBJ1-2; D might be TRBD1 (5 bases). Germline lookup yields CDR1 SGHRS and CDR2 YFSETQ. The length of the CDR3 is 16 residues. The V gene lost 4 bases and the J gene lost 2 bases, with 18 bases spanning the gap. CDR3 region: CASSLHRGGLNYGYTF. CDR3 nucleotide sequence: TGCGCCAGCAGCCTACACCGGGGGGGATTAAACTATGGCTACACCTTC.

The CDR3 spells CASSPGLAGAGEQYF. DNA of the CDR3: TGTGCCAGCAGCCCTGGACTAGCGGGGGCGGGGGAGCAGTACTTC. The gene calls are TRBV11-2 and TRBJ2-5; 13 nucleotides line up with TRBD2. The V segment lost 5 bases and the J segment 11 bases; nucleotides outside the gene matches: 11. This CDR3 is 15 amino acids long. Germline assignment: CDR1 SGHAT and CDR2 FQNNGV.

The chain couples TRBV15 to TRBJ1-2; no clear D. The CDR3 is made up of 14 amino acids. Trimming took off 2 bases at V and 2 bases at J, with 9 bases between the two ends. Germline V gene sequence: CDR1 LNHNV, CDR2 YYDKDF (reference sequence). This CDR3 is CATSRQITNYGYTF. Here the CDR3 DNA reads TGTGCCACCAGCAGACAGATTACGAACTATGGCTACACCTTC.

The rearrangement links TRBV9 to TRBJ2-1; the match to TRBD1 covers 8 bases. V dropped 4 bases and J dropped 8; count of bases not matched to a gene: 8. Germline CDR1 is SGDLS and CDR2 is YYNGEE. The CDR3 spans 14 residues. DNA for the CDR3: TGTGCCAGCAGCCCCCGGACAGGGCCGGATGAGCAGTTCTTC. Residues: CASSPRTGPDEQFF. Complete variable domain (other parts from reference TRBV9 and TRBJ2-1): DSGVTQTPKHLITATGQRVTLRCSPRSGDLSVYWYQQSLDQGLQFLIQYYNGEERAKGNILERFSAQQFPDLHSELNLSSLELGDSALYFCASSPRTGPDEQFFGPGTRLTVL.

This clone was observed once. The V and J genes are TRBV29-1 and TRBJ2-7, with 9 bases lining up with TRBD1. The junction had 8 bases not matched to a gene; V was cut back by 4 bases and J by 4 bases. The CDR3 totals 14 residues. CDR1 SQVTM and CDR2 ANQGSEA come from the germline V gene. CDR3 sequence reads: CSVAPGQGAYEQYF. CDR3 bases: TGCAGCGTTGCTCCGGGACAGGGAGCTTACGAGCAGTACTTC.

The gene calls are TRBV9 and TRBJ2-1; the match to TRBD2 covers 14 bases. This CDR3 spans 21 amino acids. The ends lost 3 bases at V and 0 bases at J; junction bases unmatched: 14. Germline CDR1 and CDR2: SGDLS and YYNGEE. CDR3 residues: CASSERSGLAGGTSSYNEQFF. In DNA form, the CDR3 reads TGTGCCAGCAGCGAACGATCAGGACTAGCGGGAGGTACTAGCTCCTACAATGAGCAGTTCTTC.

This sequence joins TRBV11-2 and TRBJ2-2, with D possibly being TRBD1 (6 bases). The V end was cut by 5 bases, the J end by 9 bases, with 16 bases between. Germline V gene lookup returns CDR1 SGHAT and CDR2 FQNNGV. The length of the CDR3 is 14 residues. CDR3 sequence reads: CASSTQPQGRELFF. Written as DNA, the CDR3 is TGTGCCAGCAGCACCCAACCACAGGGACGGGAGCTGTTTTTT.

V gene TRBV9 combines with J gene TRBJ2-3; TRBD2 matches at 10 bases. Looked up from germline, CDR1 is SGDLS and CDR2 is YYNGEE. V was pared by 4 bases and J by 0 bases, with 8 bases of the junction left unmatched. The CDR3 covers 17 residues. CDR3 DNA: TGTGCCAGCAGCCCGGTAGCGGGAGGCCCTAGCACAGATACGCAGTATTTT. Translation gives CASSPVAGGPSTDTQYF.